These 3 T cell receptor beta chains came from one sample sequenced in a study of OX40 agonist ivuxolimab in advanced cancers. Method: immunoSEQ multiplex PCR; TCRdb's copy keeps in-frame clones and lacks some. The table has 50,000 or so clones, 91% seen once; the top ten hold around 12%. Sample: CD4+ or CD8+ T cells sorted from blood, taken in a trial of the OX40 agonist ivuxolimab. The receptors originated from an adult with an advanced solid tumor such as melanoma, head and neck, liver or kidney cancer.

The J gene is TRBJ2-7, the V gene TRBV7-2; no clear D. V lost 5 bases to trimming and J lost 0 bases, with 8 bases between them. This CDR3 comprises 13 residues. The germline V gene has CDR1 SGHTA and CDR2 FQGNSA. The CDR3 bases are TGTGCCAGCAGCGGGCGGAACTCCTACGAGCAGTACTTC. Encoded protein: CASSGRNSYEQYF.

This rearrangement joins TRBV6-6 to TRBJ2-7; the D gene is possibly TRBD2 (6 bases). CDR1 is MNHNY and CDR2 is SVGAGI in the germline V gene (reference sequence). With 4 bases removed from V and 3 bases from J, the gap between germline ends came to 16 bases. CDR3 length equals 15 residues. CDR3 protein: CASSFLAGGHYEQYF. Here the CDR3 DNA reads TGTGCCAGCAGTTTTCTAGCTGGAGGGCACTACGAGCAGTACTTC.

The chain couples TRBV6-6 to TRBJ2-1, with D maybe TRBD2 (6 bases). The CDR3 length is 12 residues. The V gene lost 8 bases and the J gene lost 6 bases, with 11 bases spanning the gap. Germline V gene sequence: CDR1 MNHNY, CDR2 SVGAGI (reference sequence). As DNA, the CDR3 is TGTGCCAGCTTTAGGAGGGCCAATGAGCAGTTCTTC. It specifies CASFRRANEQFF.